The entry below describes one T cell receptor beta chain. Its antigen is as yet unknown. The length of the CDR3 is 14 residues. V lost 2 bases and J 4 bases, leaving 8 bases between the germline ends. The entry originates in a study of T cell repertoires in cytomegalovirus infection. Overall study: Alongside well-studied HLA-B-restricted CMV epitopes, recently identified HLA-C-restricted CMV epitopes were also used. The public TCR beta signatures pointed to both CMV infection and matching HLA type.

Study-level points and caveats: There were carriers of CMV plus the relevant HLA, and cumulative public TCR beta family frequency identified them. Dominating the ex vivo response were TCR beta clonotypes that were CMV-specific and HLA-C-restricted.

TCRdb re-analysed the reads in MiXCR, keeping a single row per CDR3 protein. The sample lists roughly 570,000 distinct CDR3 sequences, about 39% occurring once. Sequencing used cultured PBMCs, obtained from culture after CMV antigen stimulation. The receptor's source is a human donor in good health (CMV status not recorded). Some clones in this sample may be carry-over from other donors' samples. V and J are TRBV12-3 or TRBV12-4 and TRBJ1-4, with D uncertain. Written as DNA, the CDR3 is TGTGCCAGCAGTTTATGGGCGAATAATGAAAAACTGTTTTTT. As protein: CASSLWANNEKLFF.